Detailed here is one TCR beta chain. Its antigen is unknown. Produced via immunoSEQ multiplex PCR; TCRdb's table is partial and in-frame only. This table has 180,000 or so clones, 85% to 95% appearing once. This sample was included in a study of shared clonotypes between healthy human individuals. Points from the study as a whole: What naive subsets generally showed was a larger estimated richness than memory subsets showed. Clonotypes shared by all four sorted-subset donors had higher generation probabilities than non-shared clonotypes.

Donors had no recently reported acute infections or vaccinations and were HIV-negative. Sequences were obtained from naive CD4+ T cells sorted from blood. Noted subset: CD45RA+ positively selected. The sequence was obtained from a woman between 25 and 40 years old in good health.

The CDR3 loop reads CASSPLNQFGSDYRGGNTIYF. The CDR3 DNA reads TGTGCCAGCTCACCATTGAATCAATTTGGGTCGGACTACCGAGGAGGAAACACCATATATTTT. The rearrangement uses TRBV18 and TRBJ1-3, with D unresolved. Germline CDR1 KGHSH, CDR2 LQKENI. Trimming removed 2 bases at V and 4 bases at J, with 30 bases between. This CDR3 spans 21 amino acids.